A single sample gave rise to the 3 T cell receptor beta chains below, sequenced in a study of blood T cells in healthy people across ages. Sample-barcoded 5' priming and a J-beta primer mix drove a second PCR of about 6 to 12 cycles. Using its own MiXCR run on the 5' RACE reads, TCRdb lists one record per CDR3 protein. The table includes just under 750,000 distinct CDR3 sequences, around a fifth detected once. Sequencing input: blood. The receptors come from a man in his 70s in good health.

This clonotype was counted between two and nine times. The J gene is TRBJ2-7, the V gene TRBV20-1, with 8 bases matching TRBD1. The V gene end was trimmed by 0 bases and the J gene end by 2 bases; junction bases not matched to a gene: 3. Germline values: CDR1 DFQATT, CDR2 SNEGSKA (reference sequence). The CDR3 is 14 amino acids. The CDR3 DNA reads TGCAGTGCTAGAGAGCGGACAGGGACCTACGAGCAGTACTTC. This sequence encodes CSARERTGTYEQYF.

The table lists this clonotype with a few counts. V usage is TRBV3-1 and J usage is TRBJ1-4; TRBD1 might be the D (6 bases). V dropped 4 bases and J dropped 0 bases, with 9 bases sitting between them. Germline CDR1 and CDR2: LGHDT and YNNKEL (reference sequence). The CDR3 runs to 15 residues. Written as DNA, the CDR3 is TGTGCCAGCAGCCGTCGGACAGCAACTAATGAAAAACTGTTTTTT. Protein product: CASSRRTATNEKLFF.

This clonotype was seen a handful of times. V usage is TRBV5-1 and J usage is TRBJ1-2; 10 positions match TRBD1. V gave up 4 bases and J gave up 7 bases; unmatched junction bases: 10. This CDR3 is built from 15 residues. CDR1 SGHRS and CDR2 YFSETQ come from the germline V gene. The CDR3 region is CASSPWTGGERGYTF. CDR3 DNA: TGCGCCAGCAGCCCCTGGACAGGGGGAGAGCGTGGCTACACCTTC. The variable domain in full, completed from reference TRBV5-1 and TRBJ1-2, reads KAGVTQTPRYLIKTRGQQVTLSCSPISGHRSVSWYQQTPGQGLQFLFEYFSETQRNKGNFPGRFSGRQFSNSRSEMNVSTLELGDSALYLCASSPWTGGERGYTFGSGTRLTVV.